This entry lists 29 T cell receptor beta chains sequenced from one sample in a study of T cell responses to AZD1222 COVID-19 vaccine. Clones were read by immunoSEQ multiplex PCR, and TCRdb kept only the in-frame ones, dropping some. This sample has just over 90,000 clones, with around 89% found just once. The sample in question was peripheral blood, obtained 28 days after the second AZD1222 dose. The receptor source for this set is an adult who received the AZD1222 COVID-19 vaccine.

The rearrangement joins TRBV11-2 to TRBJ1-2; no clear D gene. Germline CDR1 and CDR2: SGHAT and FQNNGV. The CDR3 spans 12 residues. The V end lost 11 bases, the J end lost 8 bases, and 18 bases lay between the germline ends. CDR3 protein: CAGRGTEAGYTF. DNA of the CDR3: TGTGCCGGCCGGGGAACGGAGGCGGGCTACACCTTC.

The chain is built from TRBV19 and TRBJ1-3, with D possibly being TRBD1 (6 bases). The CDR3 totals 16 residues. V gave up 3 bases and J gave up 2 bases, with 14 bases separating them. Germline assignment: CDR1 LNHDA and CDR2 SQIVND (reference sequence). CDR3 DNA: TGTGCCAGTAGTATCAATACCGGGACAACTGGAAACACCATATATTTT. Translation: CASSINTGTTGNTIYF.

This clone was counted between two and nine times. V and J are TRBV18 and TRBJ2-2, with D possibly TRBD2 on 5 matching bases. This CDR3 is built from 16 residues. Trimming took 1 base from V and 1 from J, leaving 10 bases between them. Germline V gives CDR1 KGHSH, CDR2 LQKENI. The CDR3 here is CASSPQSEGNTGELFF. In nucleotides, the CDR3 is TGTGCCAGCTCACCACAGTCTGAGGGGAACACCGGGGAGCTGTTTTTT.

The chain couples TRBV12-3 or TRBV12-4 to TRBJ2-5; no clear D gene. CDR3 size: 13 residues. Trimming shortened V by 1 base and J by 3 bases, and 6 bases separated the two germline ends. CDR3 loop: CASSLGTKETQYF. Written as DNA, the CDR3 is TGTGCCAGCAGTTTAGGGACGAAAGAGACCCAGTACTTC.

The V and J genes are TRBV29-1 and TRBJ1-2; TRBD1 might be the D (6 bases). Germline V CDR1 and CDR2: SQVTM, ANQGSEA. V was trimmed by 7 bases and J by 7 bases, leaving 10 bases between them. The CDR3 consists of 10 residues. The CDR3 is CSALDSGYTF. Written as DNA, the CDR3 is TGCAGCGCATTGGACAGTGGCTACACCTTC.

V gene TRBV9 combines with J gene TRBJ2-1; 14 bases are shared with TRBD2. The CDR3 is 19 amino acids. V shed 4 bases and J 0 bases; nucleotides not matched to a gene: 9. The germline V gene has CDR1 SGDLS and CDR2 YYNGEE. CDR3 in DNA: TGTGCCAGCAGCCCAGGGACTAGCGGGAGAGGGAGCTCCTACAATGAGCAGTTCTTC. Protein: CASSPGTSGRGSSYNEQFF.

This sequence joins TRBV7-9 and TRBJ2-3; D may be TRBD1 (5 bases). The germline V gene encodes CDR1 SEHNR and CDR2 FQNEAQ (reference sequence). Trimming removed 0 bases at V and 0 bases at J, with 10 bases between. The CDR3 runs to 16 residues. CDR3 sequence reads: CASSLAGAISTDTQYF. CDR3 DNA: TGTGCCAGCAGCTTAGCAGGGGCGATTAGCACAGATACGCAGTATTTT.

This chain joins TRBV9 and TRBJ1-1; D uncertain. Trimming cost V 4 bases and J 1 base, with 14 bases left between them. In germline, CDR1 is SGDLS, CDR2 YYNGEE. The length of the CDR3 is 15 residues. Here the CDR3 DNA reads TGTGCCAGCAGCCCAGGACCGCTTTCGAACACTGAAGCTTTCTTT. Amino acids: CASSPGPLSNTEAFF.

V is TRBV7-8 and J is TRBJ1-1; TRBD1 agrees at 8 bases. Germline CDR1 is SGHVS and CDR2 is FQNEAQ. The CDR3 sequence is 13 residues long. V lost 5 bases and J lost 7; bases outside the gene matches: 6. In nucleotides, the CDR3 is TGTGCCAGCAGCAGCGACAGGGGTGGTGAAGCTTTCTTT. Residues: CASSSDRGGEAFF.

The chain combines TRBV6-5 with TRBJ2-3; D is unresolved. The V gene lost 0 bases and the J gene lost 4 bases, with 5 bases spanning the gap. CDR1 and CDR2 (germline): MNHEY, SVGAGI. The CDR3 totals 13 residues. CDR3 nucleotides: TGTGCCAGCAGTTACTCGCGCGCAGATACGCAGTATTTT. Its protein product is CASSYSRADTQYF.

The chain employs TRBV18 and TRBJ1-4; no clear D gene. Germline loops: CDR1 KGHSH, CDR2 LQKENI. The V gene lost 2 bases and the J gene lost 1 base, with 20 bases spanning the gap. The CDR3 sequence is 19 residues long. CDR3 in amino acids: CASSPWAPASTGTNEKLFF. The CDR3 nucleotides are TGTGCCAGCTCACCATGGGCCCCGGCCTCGACCGGAACTAATGAAAAACTGTTTTTT.

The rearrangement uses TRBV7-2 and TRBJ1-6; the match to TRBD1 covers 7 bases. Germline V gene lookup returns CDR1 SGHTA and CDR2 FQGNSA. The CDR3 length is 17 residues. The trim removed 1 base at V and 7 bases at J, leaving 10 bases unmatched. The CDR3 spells CASSLGGTAVPNSPLHF. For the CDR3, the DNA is TGTGCCAGCAGCTTAGGTGGGACAGCCGTCCCGAATTCACCCCTCCACTTT.

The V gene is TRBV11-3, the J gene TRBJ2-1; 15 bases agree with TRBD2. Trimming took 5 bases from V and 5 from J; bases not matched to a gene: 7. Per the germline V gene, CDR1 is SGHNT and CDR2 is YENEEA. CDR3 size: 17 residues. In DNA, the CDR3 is TGTGCCAGCAGCGGATCGGGACTAGCGGGAGGCCACAATGAGCAGTTCTTC. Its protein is CASSGSGLAGGHNEQFF.

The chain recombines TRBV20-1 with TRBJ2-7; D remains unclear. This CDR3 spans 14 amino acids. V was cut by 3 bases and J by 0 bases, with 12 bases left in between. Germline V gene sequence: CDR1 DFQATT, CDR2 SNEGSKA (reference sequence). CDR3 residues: CSASSFLSSYEQYF. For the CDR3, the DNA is TGCAGTGCTAGTTCATTCCTAAGCTCCTACGAGCAGTACTTC.

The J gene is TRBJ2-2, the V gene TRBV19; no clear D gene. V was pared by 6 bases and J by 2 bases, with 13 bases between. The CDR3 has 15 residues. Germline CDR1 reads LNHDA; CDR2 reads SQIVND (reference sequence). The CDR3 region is CASSFYRRNTGELFF. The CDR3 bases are TGTGCCAGTAGCTTTTACAGACGAAACACCGGGGAGCTGTTTTTT.

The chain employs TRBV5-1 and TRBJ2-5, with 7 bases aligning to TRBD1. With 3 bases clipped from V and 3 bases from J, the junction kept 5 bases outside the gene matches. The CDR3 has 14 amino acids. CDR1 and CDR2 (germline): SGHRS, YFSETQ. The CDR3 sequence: CASSYTGTEETQYF. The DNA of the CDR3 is TGCGCCAGCAGCTACACCGGGACAGAAGAGACCCAGTACTTC.

CDR3 sequence (DNA): TGTGCCAGCAGTTCTGGACAGCCTTACGAGCAGTACTTC. It codes for CASSSGQPYEQYF. The chain couples TRBV2 to TRBJ2-7; a possible D gene is TRBD1 (6 bases). The length of the CDR3 is 13 residues. Per germline, CDR1 SNHLY and CDR2 FYNNEI. Trimming removed 5 bases from V and 4 bases from J, with 12 bases in between.

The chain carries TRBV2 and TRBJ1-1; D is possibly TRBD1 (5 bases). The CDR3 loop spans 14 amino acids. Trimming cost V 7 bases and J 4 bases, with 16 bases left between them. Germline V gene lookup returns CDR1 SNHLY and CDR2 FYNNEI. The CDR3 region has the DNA TGTGCCAGCAAGAGGGGACTAGGGAGCACTGAAGCTTTCTTT. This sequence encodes CASKRGLGSTEAFF.

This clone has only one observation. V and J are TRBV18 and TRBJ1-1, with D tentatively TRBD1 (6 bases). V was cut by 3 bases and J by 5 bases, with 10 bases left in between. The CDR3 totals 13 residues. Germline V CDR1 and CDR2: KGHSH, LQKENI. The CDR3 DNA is TGTGCCAGCTCACCGGGGACACCGACTGAAGCTTTCTTT. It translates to CASSPGTPTEAFF. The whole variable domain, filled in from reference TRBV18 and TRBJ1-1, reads NAGVMQNPRHLVRRRGQEARLRCSPMKGHSHVYWYRQLPEEGLKFMVYLQKENIIDESGMPKERFSAEFPKEGPSILRIQQVVRGDSAAYFCASSPGTPTEAFFGQGTRLTVV.

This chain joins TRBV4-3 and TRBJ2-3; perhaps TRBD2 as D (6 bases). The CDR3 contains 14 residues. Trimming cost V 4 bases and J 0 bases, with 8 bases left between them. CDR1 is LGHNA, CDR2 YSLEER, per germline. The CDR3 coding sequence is TGCGCCAGCAGCCGGGCGGGGAGCACAGATACGCAGTATTTT. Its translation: CASSRAGSTDTQYF.

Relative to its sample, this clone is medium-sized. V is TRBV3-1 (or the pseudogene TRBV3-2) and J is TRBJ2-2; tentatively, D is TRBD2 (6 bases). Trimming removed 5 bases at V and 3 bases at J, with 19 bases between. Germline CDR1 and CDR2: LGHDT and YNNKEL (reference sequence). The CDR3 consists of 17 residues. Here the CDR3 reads CASSKSSREVDTGELFF. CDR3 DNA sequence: TGTGCCAGCAGCAAGAGCTCCAGGGAGGTGGACACCGGGGAGCTGTTTTTT.

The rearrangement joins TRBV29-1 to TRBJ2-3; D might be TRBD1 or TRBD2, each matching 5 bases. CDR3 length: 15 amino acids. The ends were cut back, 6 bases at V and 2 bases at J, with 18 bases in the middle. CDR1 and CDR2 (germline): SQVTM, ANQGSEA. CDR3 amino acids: CSVLRDLTDTDTQYF. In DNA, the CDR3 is TGCAGCGTGCTCAGGGACCTGACAGACACAGATACGCAGTATTTT.

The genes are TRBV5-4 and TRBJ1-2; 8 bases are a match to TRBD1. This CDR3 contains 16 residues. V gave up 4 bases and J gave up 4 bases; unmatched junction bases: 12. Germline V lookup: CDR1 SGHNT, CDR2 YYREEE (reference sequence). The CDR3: CASSPGQGRGSYGYTF. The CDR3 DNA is TGTGCCAGCAGCCCCGGACAGGGAAGGGGGTCCTATGGCTACACCTTC. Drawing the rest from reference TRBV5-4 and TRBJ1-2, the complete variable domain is ETGVTQSPTHLIKTRGQQVTLRCSSQSGHNTVSWYQQALGQGPQFIFQYYREEENGRGNFPPRFSGLQFPNYSSELNVNALELDDSALYLCASSPGQGRGSYGYTFGSGTRLTVV.

The CDR3 here is CASSLKRPGANVLTF. In nucleotides, the CDR3 is TGTGCCAGCAGCTTAAAACGCCCTGGGGCCAACGTCCTGACTTTC. The rearrangement links TRBV7-3 to TRBJ2-6, with D hard to call. This CDR3 comprises 15 residues. The germline V gene encodes CDR1 SGHTA and CDR2 FQGTGA. V was clipped by 1 base and J by 2 bases, with 6 bases between them.

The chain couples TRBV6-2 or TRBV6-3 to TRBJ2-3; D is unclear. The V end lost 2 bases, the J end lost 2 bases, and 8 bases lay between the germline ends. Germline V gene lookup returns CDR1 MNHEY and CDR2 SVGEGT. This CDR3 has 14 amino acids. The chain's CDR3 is CASSYPPTTDTQYF. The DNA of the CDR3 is TGTGCCAGCAGTTACCCCCCGACCACAGATACGCAGTATTTT.

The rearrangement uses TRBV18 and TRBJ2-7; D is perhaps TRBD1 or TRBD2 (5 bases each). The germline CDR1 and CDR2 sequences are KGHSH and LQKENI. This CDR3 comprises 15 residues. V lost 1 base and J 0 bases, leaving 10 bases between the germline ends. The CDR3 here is CASSPRAGSSYEQYF. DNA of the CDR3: TGTGCCAGCTCACCACGCGCAGGGAGCTCCTACGAGCAGTACTTC.

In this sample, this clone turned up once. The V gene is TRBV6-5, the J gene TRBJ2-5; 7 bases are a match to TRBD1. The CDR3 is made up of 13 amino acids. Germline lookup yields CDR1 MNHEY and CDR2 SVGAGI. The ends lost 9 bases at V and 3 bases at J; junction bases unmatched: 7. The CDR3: CASSIDREETQYF. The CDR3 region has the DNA TGTGCCAGTTCCATCGACAGGGAAGAGACCCAGTACTTC.

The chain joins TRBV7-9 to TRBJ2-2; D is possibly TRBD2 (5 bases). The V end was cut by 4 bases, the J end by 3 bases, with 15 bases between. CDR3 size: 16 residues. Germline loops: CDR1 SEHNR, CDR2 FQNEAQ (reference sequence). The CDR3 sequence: CASSSLSRGHTGELFF. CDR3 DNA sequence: TGTGCCAGCAGCTCCCTTTCCAGAGGGCACACCGGGGAGCTGTTTTTT.

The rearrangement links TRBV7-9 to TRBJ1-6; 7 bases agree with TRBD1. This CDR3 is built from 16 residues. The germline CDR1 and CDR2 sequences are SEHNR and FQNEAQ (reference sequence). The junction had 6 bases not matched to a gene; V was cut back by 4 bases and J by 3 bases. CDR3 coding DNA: TGTGCCAGCAGCTCTGGGACAGAGAGCTATAATTCACCCCTCCACTTT. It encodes CASSSGTESYNSPLHF.